This TCR beta chain was sequenced during a study of blood T cell repertoires in COVID-19. As for the study in general: Sites in the United States, Italy and Spain provided acute and convalescent COVID-19 samples.

V lost 1 base to trimming and J lost 4 bases, with 7 bases between them. This CDR3 contains 13 residues. Germline V gene data show CDR1 as SEHNR and CDR2 as FQNEAQ (reference sequence). Sequencing was performed with immunoSEQ multiplex PCR; in TCRdb, only in-frame clones are kept and a portion is missing. The table records about 380,000 clones, about 87% of them present only once. Ages ranged from about 18 to 89 years, with residence in 24 US areas. Donors of Cohort 3 who recovered were those that had two negative PCRs, clearance, or symptom resolution. The chain carries TRBV7-9 and TRBJ2-5; D not resolved. The sequenced sample consisted of PBMCs or T cells enriched from blood (not recorded which). The origin of this receptor is a man between 25 and 39 years old who had recovered from COVID-19. CDR3 DNA sequence: TGTGCCAGCAGCTTAGTCCCGAGAGAGACCCAGTACTTC. Translated: CASSLVPRETQYF. Drawing the rest from reference TRBV7-9 and TRBJ2-5, the complete variable domain is DTGVSQNPRHKITKRGQNVTFRCDPISEHNRLYWYRQTLGQGPEFLTYFQNEAQLEKSRLLSDRFSAERPKGSFSTLEIQRTEQGDSAMYLCASSLVPRETQYFGPGTRLLVL.